This TCR beta chain was sequenced during a study of CD8+ T cells in alopecia areata. Whole-study context: Treatment of the treated patients consisted of oral tofacitinib, 5 to 10 mg twice daily. Study-wide results and caveats: Greater clonality was observed in lesional scalp samples, especially alopecia totalis/universalis, versus normal scalp.

As the sequencing template, cDNA was produced by extracting RNA and reverse transcribing it. The table came from immunoSEQ multiplex PCR; TCRdb's copy has only in-frame clones and leaves some out. The sample includes fewer than 150,000 clones, around three fifths of them seen just once. In the case of this clone: The antigen is undetermined.

Germline V gene sequence: CDR1 SGHTA, CDR2 FQGNSA. Trimming left V 1 base short and J 7 bases short, with 11 bases between. CDR3 length equals 14 residues. Alopecia areata patients had lesional scalp punch biopsies and peripheral blood taken from them. PBMCs served as the source from which CD4+ and CD8+ T cells were sorted. This clonotype was obtained from a human donor with alopecia areata. The chain couples TRBV7-2 to TRBJ2-1, with D tentatively TRBD1 or TRBD2 (6 bases each). The specimen was CD4+ T cells sorted from blood, collected at week 0. CDR3: CASSLDRGRNEQFF. CDR3 DNA sequence: TGTGCCAGCAGCTTAGATAGGGGGAGGAATGAGCAGTTCTTC.